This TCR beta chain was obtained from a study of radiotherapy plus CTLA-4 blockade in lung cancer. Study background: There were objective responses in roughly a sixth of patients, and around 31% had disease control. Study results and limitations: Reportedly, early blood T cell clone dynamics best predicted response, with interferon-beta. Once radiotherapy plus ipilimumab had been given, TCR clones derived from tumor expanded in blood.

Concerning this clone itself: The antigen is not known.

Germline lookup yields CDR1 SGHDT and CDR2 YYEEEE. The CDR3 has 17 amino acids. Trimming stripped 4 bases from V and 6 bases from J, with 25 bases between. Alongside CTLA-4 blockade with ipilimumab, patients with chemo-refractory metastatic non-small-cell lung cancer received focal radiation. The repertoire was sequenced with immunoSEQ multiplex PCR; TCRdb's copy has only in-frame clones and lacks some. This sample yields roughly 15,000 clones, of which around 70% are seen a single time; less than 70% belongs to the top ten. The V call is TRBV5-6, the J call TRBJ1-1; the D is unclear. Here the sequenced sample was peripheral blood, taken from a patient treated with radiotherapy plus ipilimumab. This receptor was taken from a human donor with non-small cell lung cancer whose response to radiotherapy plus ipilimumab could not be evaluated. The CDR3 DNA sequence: TGTGCCAGCAGCCGAAGATCCCTGGTGCGGGCAGCCCCTGAAGCTTTCTTT. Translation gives CASSRRSLVRAAPEAFF.